These 28 T cell receptor beta chains originate from one sample sequenced in a study of T cells in narcolepsy. Using immunoSEQ multiplex PCR, the repertoire was profiled, and TCRdb retains in-frame clones only, with some absent. Here the sample spans approximately 31,000 clones, roughly 80% being singletons. Specimen: CD45RA- memory CD4+ T cells from PBMCs. The receptors were gathered from a human donor with narcolepsy.

CDR3 sequence (DNA): TGTGCCAGTAGTCCAAACGCCCGGAACACTGAAGCTTTCTTT. Protein product: CASSPNARNTEAFF. The J gene is TRBJ1-1, the V gene TRBV19, with D hard to call. V was pared by 5 bases and J by 1 base, with 11 bases between. CDR1 and CDR2 (germline): LNHDA, SQIVND (reference sequence). The CDR3 has 14 residues.

This chain joins TRBV2 and TRBJ2-7; perhaps TRBD1 as D (6 bases). Germline assignment: CDR1 SNHLY and CDR2 FYNNEI. With 6 bases removed from V and 3 bases from J, the gap between germline ends came to 15 bases. The CDR3 has 14 amino acids. For the CDR3, the DNA is TGTGCCAGCAGCGTTAGACAGGAGAGCTACGAGCAGTACTTC. Encoded protein: CASSVRQESYEQYF.

This clone was seen once. The chain employs TRBV27 and TRBJ1-3; D is unclear. The CDR3 length is 17 residues. Germline V lookup: CDR1 MNHEY, CDR2 SMNVEV (reference sequence). Trimming left V 2 bases short and J 0 bases short, with 14 bases between. The CDR3 DNA follows: TGTGCCAGCAGTTTAGAGCCCCCATCACCCTCTGGAAACACCATATATTTT. This translates into CASSLEPPSPSGNTIYF.

The chain has TRBV6-6 and TRBJ1-2; 7 bases agree with TRBD1. V was pared by 7 bases and J by 2 bases, with 7 bases of the junction left unmatched. This CDR3 contains 14 residues. Germline V lookup: CDR1 MNHNY, CDR2 SVGAGI (reference sequence). CDR3 coding DNA: TGTGCCAGCACCATACAGGGGCCAAACTATGGCTACACCTTC. It specifies CASTIQGPNYGYTF.

The chain has TRBV29-1 and TRBJ2-7, with 9 bases aligning to TRBD1. The CDR3 loop spans 13 amino acids. CDR1 and CDR2 from the germline V gene are SQVTM and ANQGSEA. The V gene end was trimmed by 6 bases and the J gene end by 5 bases; junction bases not matched to a gene: 8. CDR3 in DNA: TGCAGCGTGGGGGACAGGGTACCTAACGAGCAGTACTTC. This encodes CSVGDRVPNEQYF.

J is TRBJ1-2 and V is TRBV29-1, with 11 bases matching TRBD1. Germline CDR1 and CDR2: SQVTM and ANQGSEA. V dropped 6 bases and J dropped 4; count of bases not matched to a gene: 7. There are 14 residues in the CDR3. CDR3 nucleotide sequence: TGCAGCGTCGGCGGGGGACAGGGGGGCTATGGCTACACCTTC. It is translated as CSVGGGQGGYGYTF. The full variable domain, in which reference TRBV29-1 and TRBJ1-2 provide the parts outside the CDR3, is SAVISQKPSRDICQRGTSLTIQCQVDSQVTMMFWYRQQPGQSLTLIATANQGSEATYESGFVIDKFPISRPNLTFSTLTVSNMSPEDSSIYLCSVGGGQGGYGYTFGSGTRLTVV.

For the CDR3, the DNA is TGTGCCAGTAGGGTTTACCGGGACAGGAGGAATCAGCCCCAGCATTTT. Residues: CASRVYRDRRNQPQHF. The rearrangement joins TRBV19 to TRBJ1-5; 8 bases are shared with TRBD1. The V and J ends lost 6 bases and 4 bases, in that order; junction bases with no gene match: 11. Per the germline V gene, CDR1 is LNHDA and CDR2 is SQIVND (reference sequence). The CDR3 spans 16 residues.

The J gene is TRBJ2-2, the V gene TRBV19; TRBD2 aligns across 8 bases. CDR1 is LNHDA and CDR2 is SQIVND in the germline V gene (reference sequence). The CDR3 consists of 15 residues. With 5 bases clipped from V and 4 bases from J, the junction kept 6 bases outside the gene matches. The CDR3 bases are TGTGCCAGTAGTCGGGGGGGCGGGAGCACCGGGGAGCTGTTTTTT. It is translated as CASSRGGGSTGELFF.

This chain connects TRBV18 to TRBJ1-5; the D is unclear. V gave up 1 base and J gave up 6 bases, with 10 bases separating them. CDR1 KGHSH and CDR2 LQKENI come from the germline V gene. The CDR3 is made up of 14 amino acids. The CDR3 spells CASSPQEGGQPQHF. CDR3 bases: TGTGCCAGCTCACCACAGGAGGGTGGTCAGCCCCAGCATTTT.

The table lists this clone with a few counts. The rearrangement links TRBV7-2 to TRBJ2-3; 7 nucleotides line up with TRBD1. CDR1 and CDR2 from the germline V gene are SGHTA and FQGNSA. The CDR3 totals 15 residues. V dropped 5 bases and J dropped 0; count of bases not matched to a gene: 5. CDR3 bases: TGTGCCAGCAGCCCCGGGACAGTTAGCACAGATACGCAGTATTTT. This gives the protein CASSPGTVSTDTQYF.

In regard to this clone: Other DNA sequences in the same sample also yield this CDR3. The J gene is TRBJ1-5, the V gene TRBV19, with D unclear. The length of the CDR3 is 13 residues. The V end lost 3 bases, the J end lost 7 bases, and 10 bases lay between the germline ends. CDR1 is LNHDA, CDR2 SQIVND, per germline (reference sequence). CDR3: CASSMGPGQPQHF. For the CDR3, the DNA is TGTGCCAGTAGTATGGGCCCGGGGCAGCCCCAGCATTTT.

The chain has TRBV5-3 and TRBJ2-7; D gene ambiguous. TRBV5-3 belongs to the ORF category, with a function that is uncertain. V lost 4 bases, J lost 5 bases, and 7 bases lay in between. The length of the CDR3 is 11 residues. The CDR3 DNA reads TGTGCCAGAAGCCAACAAGACGAGCAGTACGTC. Protein sequence: CARSQQDEQYV.

The chain couples TRBV5-1 to TRBJ2-7; D may be TRBD2 (8 bases). With 3 bases removed from V and 2 bases from J, the gap between germline ends came to 15 bases. The CDR3 sequence is 15 residues long. CDR1 is SGHRS, CDR2 YFSETQ, per germline. CDR3 region: CASSSGGTEAYEQYF. CDR3 DNA: TGCGCCAGCAGCTCGGGGGGGACAGAAGCCTACGAGCAGTACTTC.

This clone was detected once. The chain employs TRBV28 and TRBJ1-1, with a tentative D call TRBD1 (6 bases). CDR1 is MDHEN and CDR2 is SYDVKM in the germline V gene. The V gene lost 3 bases and the J gene lost 1 base, with 12 bases spanning the gap. The CDR3 is made up of 15 amino acids. The CDR3 nucleotides are TGTGCCAGCAGTTTGCACACAGGGAAGAACACTGAAGCTTTCTTT. Amino acids: CASSLHTGKNTEAFF.

The chain joins TRBV30 to TRBJ2-7, with 7 bases that match TRBD1. CDR1 is GTSNPN, CDR2 SVGIG, per germline (reference sequence). CDR3 size: 14 residues. V dropped 6 bases and J dropped 2; count of bases not matched to a gene: 10. DNA of the CDR3: TGTGCCTGCAGGGACAGTCACCGCACCTACGAGCAGTACTTC. It yields the protein CACRDSHRTYEQYF.

V gene TRBV7-6 combines with J gene TRBJ2-3; possible D gene TRBD2, 5 bases. Germline CDR1 is SGHVS and CDR2 is FNYEAQ. Trimming left V 8 bases short and J 1 base short, with 10 bases between. The CDR3 runs 13 residues. The CDR3, as DNA: TGTGCCAGCTCCGAGGAGGGCACAGATACGCAGTATTTT. Translating it yields CASSEEGTDTQYF.

The rearrangement links TRBV5-4 to TRBJ1-4, with a possible D match to TRBD1 (5 bases). This CDR3 spans 13 amino acids. V dropped 0 bases and J dropped 8 bases, with 8 bases sitting between them. Looked up from germline, CDR1 is SGHNT and CDR2 is YYREEE (reference sequence). CDR3 sequence: CASSLVGGEKLFF. CDR3 coding DNA: TGTGCCAGCAGCTTGGTTGGGGGAGAAAAACTGTTTTTT.

The chain couples TRBV5-8 to TRBJ1-1; D remains unclear. CDR1 and CDR2 from the germline V gene are SGHTS and YDEGEE. V shed 3 bases and J shed 11 bases, with 17 bases lying between them. The CDR3 contains 13 residues. The DNA for the CDR3 is TGTGCCAGCAGCTACCGAGAGGTGGGTCAGGCTTTCTTT. This gives the protein CASSYREVGQAFF.

This clone was seen once. The chain joins TRBV15 to TRBJ2-7; the D call may be TRBD1 or TRBD2 (6 bases each). The V end lost 5 bases, the J end lost 1 base, and 12 bases lay between the germline ends. Germline lookup yields CDR1 LNHNV and CDR2 YYDKDF (reference sequence). CDR3 length equals 14 residues. CDR3 region: CATSLGGNSYEQYF. CDR3 sequence (DNA): TGTGCCACCAGCCTGGGGGGCAATTCCTACGAGCAGTACTTC.

The V and J genes are TRBV7-5 and TRBJ1-1; whether TRBD1, the table's D call, matches the DNA was not checked. TRBV7-5 is labeled a pseudogene. CDR3 length equals 13 residues. This CDR3 reads CAKGPRVGSEAFF. The CDR3, as DNA: TGTGCCAAGGGGCCCCGGGTCGGGTCTGAAGCTTTCTTT.

Notes on this clone: This specimen includes other DNA sequences encoding the same CDR3. The chain carries TRBV5-1 and TRBJ2-7; tentatively, D is TRBD1 or TRBD2 (5 bases each). Looked up from germline, CDR1 is SGHRS and CDR2 is YFSETQ. The CDR3 has 14 amino acids. The ends were cut back, 3 bases at V and 4 bases at J, with 14 bases in the middle. Here the CDR3 reads CASSSGTARYEQYF. In nucleotides, the CDR3 is TGCGCCAGCAGCTCCGGGACGGCAAGATACGAGCAGTACTTC.

The chain has TRBV19 and TRBJ1-2, with no clear D. Trimming pared 8 bases from V and 2 bases from J, leaving 9 bases between. CDR3 size: 12 residues. Germline V gene lookup returns CDR1 LNHDA and CDR2 SQIVND (reference sequence). This CDR3 is CASSDTNYGYTF. CDR3 nucleotides: TGTGCCAGTTCTGACACCAACTATGGCTACACCTTC. Drawing the rest from reference TRBV19 and TRBJ1-2, the complete variable domain is DGGITQSPKYLFRKEGQNVTLSCEQNLNHDAMYWYRQDPGQGLRLIYYSQIVNDFQKGDIAEGYSVSREKKESFPLTVTSAQKNPTAFYLCASSDTNYGYTFGSGTRLTVV.

V is TRBV7-2 and J is TRBJ2-3; 8 bases line up with TRBD2. This CDR3 spans 16 amino acids. Germline-derived CDR1 and CDR2 are SGHTA and FQGNSA. Unmatched junction bases numbered 11, after V lost 5 bases and J lost 4 bases. As DNA, the CDR3 is TGTGCCAGCAGCCCCGGGGGCGGGGGGTATTCAGATACGCAGTATTTT. This codes for CASSPGGGGYSDTQYF.

The V gene is TRBV6-5, the J gene TRBJ2-2, with a possible D match to TRBD1 (5 bases). V gave up 5 bases and J gave up 3 bases, with 13 bases separating them. Per germline, CDR1 MNHEY and CDR2 SVGAGI. The CDR3 is 15 residues long. The CDR3 sequence: CASSGAVRDTGELFF. CDR3 nucleotide sequence: TGTGCCAGCAGTGGCGCCGTCAGGGACACCGGGGAGCTGTTTTTT.

The rearrangement joins TRBV9 to TRBJ1-3, with unresolved D. With 4 bases removed from V and 3 bases from J, the gap between germline ends came to 11 bases. The CDR3 runs to 14 residues. Germline V gene data show CDR1 as SGDLS and CDR2 as YYNGEE. As DNA, the CDR3 is TGTGCCAGCAGCCCTACATCCTATGGAAACACCATATATTTT. Encoded protein: CASSPTSYGNTIYF.

J is TRBJ2-1 and V is TRBV11-2, with no clear D. Trimming left V 1 base short and J 4 bases short, with 8 bases between. The CDR3 sequence is 14 residues long. The germline V gene has CDR1 SGHAT and CDR2 FQNNGV. CDR3 amino acids: CASSLVSIYNEQFF. In DNA, the CDR3 is TGTGCCAGCAGCTTAGTTTCTATATACAATGAGCAGTTCTTC.

The chain couples TRBV5-8 to TRBJ2-5; D not resolved. CDR1 and CDR2 (germline): SGHTS, YDEGEE. This CDR3 contains 15 residues. V lost 7 bases, J lost 4 bases, and 20 bases lay in between. The CDR3 protein is CASYQIAAMGETQYF. The CDR3 DNA is TGTGCCAGCTATCAAATTGCGGCGATGGGAGAGACCCAGTACTTC.

The table lists this clone with a few counts. The V and J genes are TRBV30 and TRBJ1-2; TRBD1 is a possible D gene (5 bases). V was trimmed by 1 base and J by 6 bases, leaving 12 bases between them. From germline, CDR1 is GTSNPN and CDR2 SVGIG (reference sequence). The CDR3 length is 13 residues. CDR3 sequence: CAWSAPRDDGYTF. CDR3 DNA sequence: TGTGCCTGGAGTGCGCCCAGGGACGATGGCTACACCTTC.